What follows describes a single T cell receptor (beta chain). Method: immunoSEQ multiplex PCR; TCRdb's copy keeps in-frame clones and lacks some. The sample carries more than 850,000 clones, 75% to 80% recorded once. This sample is drawn from a study of shared clonotypes between healthy human individuals. This CDR3 region has 15 residues. Trimming removed 4 bases from V and 0 bases from J, with 9 bases in between. The germline V gene encodes CDR1 SGHTA and CDR2 FQGTGA. The specimen sequenced was memory CD4+ T cells from PBMCs. The sample's subset: CD45RA-negative fraction. The chain joins TRBV7-3 to TRBJ2-2, with a tentative D call TRBD2 (5 bases). The TCR originated in a young man in good health. Some clones in this sample may be carry-over from other donors' samples. CDR3 coding DNA: TGTGCCAGCAGCTCCAAACTAGCGAACACCGGGGAGCTGTTTTTT. Its protein is CASSSKLANTGELFF. Complete variable domain (other parts from reference TRBV7-3 and TRBJ2-2): GAGVSQTPSNKVTEKGKYVELRCDPISGHTALYWYRQSLGQGPEFLIYFQGTGAADDSGLPNDRFFAVRPEGSVSTLKIQRTERGDSAVYLCASSSKLANTGELFFGEGSRLTVL.